The next 20 T cell receptor beta chains were all read from a single sample in a study of control samples from healthy donors and cancer patients. The table came from immunoSEQ multiplex PCR; TCRdb's copy has only in-frame clones and leaves some out. The data show some 110,000 clones, around 87% seen once. The material sequenced was PBMCs. All receptors come from a woman aged 45 to 65 with colorectal cancer.

The table lists this clone with a count of one. The chain joins TRBV6-6 to TRBJ1-5, with no clear D. V was pared by 6 bases and J by 5 bases, with 17 bases between. CDR3 length: 15 residues. Germline loops: CDR1 MNHNY, CDR2 SVGAGI (reference sequence). Here the CDR3 reads CASRQDPGGYQPQHF. The CDR3 DNA follows: TGTGCCAGCAGACAAGACCCCGGAGGGTATCAGCCCCAGCATTTT.

The chain recombines TRBV5-1 with TRBJ2-7, with D perhaps given as TRBD1 or TRBD2 (5 bases each). Germline V gene data show CDR1 as SGHRS and CDR2 as YFSETQ. This CDR3 spans 14 amino acids. V lost 2 bases, J lost 3 bases, and 12 bases lay in between. The CDR3 loop is CASSFGGDFYEQYF. The CDR3 coding sequence is TGCGCCAGCAGCTTTGGGGGAGACTTCTACGAGCAGTACTTC. The complete variable domain, with remaining parts taken from reference TRBV5-1 and TRBJ2-7, reads KAGVTQTPRYLIKTRGQQVTLSCSPISGHRSVSWYQQTPGQGLQFLFEYFSETQRNKGNFPGRFSGRQFSNSRSEMNVSTLELGDSALYLCASSFGGDFYEQYFGPGTRLTVT.

CDR3 region: CSASLSRGYNQPQHF. DNA of the CDR3: TGCAGTGCTAGTCTCTCTCGAGGCTACAATCAGCCCCAGCATTTT. The genes are TRBV20-1 and TRBJ1-5; unclear D gene. CDR1 and CDR2 (germline): DFQATT, SNEGSKA (reference sequence). The germline V and J ends were trimmed by 3 bases and 3 bases, with 15 bases remaining between them. The CDR3 loop spans 15 amino acids.

This rearrangement joins TRBV7-3 to TRBJ2-7; 12 bases are shared with TRBD2. Germline V CDR1 and CDR2: SGHTA, FQGTGA. The trim removed 4 bases at V and 4 bases at J, leaving 5 bases unmatched. The CDR3 has 15 amino acids. CDR3: CASSSSGRAGYEQYF. The CDR3 bases are TGTGCCAGCAGCTCTAGCGGGAGGGCCGGATACGAGCAGTACTTC. Complete variable domain (other parts from reference TRBV7-3 and TRBJ2-7): GAGVSQTPSNKVTEKGKYVELRCDPISGHTALYWYRQSLGQGPEFLIYFQGTGAADDSGLPNDRFFAVRPEGSVSTLKIQRTERGDSAVYLCASSSSGRAGYEQYFGPGTRLTVT.

The chain couples TRBV25-1 to TRBJ1-2; no firm D call. Germline assignment: CDR1 MGHDK and CDR2 SYGVNS. There are 14 residues in the CDR3. Trimming pared 2 bases from V and 5 bases from J, leaving 12 bases between. CDR3 amino acids: CASSEAGEGYGYTF. As DNA, the CDR3 is TGTGCCAGCAGTGAAGCTGGGGAAGGGTATGGCTACACCTTC.

The chain has TRBV5-1 and TRBJ2-3; the match to TRBD2 covers 16 bases. V trimming: 2 bases; J trimming: 1 base; junction bases outside the gene matches: 10. This CDR3 is built from 20 residues. Germline V CDR1 and CDR2: SGHRS, YFSETQ. CDR3 in DNA: TGCGCCAGCAGCTTAGCCACCGGGACTAGCGGGGGGGAGCGCACAGATACGCAGTATTTT. This translates into CASSLATGTSGGERTDTQYF.

V and J are TRBV14 and TRBJ2-1; TRBD2 aligns across 15 bases. Germline V gene lookup returns CDR1 SGHDN and CDR2 FVKESK. V shed 4 bases and J 0 bases; nucleotides not matched to a gene: 4. The CDR3 contains 18 residues. Written as DNA, the CDR3 is TGTGCCAGCAGCCGCGGACTAGCGGGGGGGCCCTCCTACAATGAGCAGTTCTTC. Translation gives CASSRGLAGGPSYNEQFF. Complete variable domain (other parts from reference TRBV14 and TRBJ2-1): EAGVTQFPSHSVIEKGQTVTLRCDPISGHDNLYWYRRVMGKEIKFLLHFVKESKQDESGMPNNRFLAERTGGTYSTLKVQPAELEDSGVYFCASSRGLAGGPSYNEQFFGPGTRLTVL.

The chain employs TRBV19 and TRBJ1-2; possibly TRBD1 for D (5 bases). Germline assignment: CDR1 LNHDA and CDR2 SQIVND (reference sequence). The length of the CDR3 is 19 residues. The ends were cut back, 0 bases at V and 6 bases at J, with 26 bases in the middle. CDR3 DNA sequence: TGTGCCAGTAGTATAGATCTATCCGAAACAGGATACCGGCGGGATGGCTACACCTTC. Encoded protein: CASSIDLSETGYRRDGYTF.

This rearrangement joins TRBV15 to TRBJ1-1; D is ambiguous. This CDR3 comprises 13 residues. Trimming left V 6 bases short and J 0 bases short, with 8 bases between. Germline assignment: CDR1 LNHNV and CDR2 YYDKDF (reference sequence). The CDR3 loop reads CATRATVNTEAFF. CDR3 in DNA: TGTGCCACCAGGGCAACAGTGAACACTGAAGCTTTCTTT.

The table lists this clone with a count of one. The chain carries TRBV7-6 and TRBJ2-7, with a tentative D call TRBD1 (6 bases). The V gene's germline CDR1 is SGHVS and CDR2 FNYEAQ. The CDR3 contains 12 residues. V was pared by 5 bases and J by 5 bases, with 10 bases between. As DNA, the CDR3 is TGTGCCAGCAGCGGAACAGGGAACGAGCAGTACTTC. Its protein is CASSGTGNEQYF. Combining the CDR3 with reference TRBV7-6 and TRBJ2-7 gives the whole variable domain GAGVSQSPRYKVTKRGQDVALRCDPISGHVSLYWYRQALGQGPEFLTYFNYEAQQDKSGLPNDRFSAERPEGSISTLTIQRTEQRDSAMYRCASSGTGNEQYFGPGTRLTVT.

This chain joins TRBV9 and TRBJ2-6; D may be TRBD1 (5 bases). This CDR3 spans 15 amino acids. V was cut by 3 bases and J by 4 bases, with 11 bases left in between. CDR1 is SGDLS and CDR2 is YYNGEE in the germline V gene. The CDR3 reads CASSAPGSGANVLTF. The CDR3 DNA follows: TGTGCCAGCAGCGCCCCAGGGTCCGGGGCCAACGTCCTGACTTTC. The variable domain in full, completed from reference TRBV9 and TRBJ2-6, reads DSGVTQTPKHLITATGQRVTLRCSPRSGDLSVYWYQQSLDQGLQFLIQYYNGEERAKGNILERFSAQQFPDLHSELNLSSLELGDSALYFCASSAPGSGANVLTFGAGSRLTVL.

V is TRBV5-1 and J is TRBJ1-1; D gene ambiguous. From germline, CDR1 is SGHRS and CDR2 YFSETQ. V was pared by 3 bases and J by 2 bases, with 8 bases between. The CDR3 length is 13 residues. CDR3 sequence: CASSWNRNTEAFF. The CDR3 DNA reads TGCGCCAGCAGCTGGAACAGAAACACTGAAGCTTTCTTT.

V gene TRBV5-1 combines with J gene TRBJ1-4; D is uncertain. Per the germline V gene, CDR1 is SGHRS and CDR2 is YFSETQ. V lost 3 bases and J 6 bases, leaving 9 bases between the germline ends. CDR3 length: 13 residues. In nucleotides, the CDR3 is TGCGCCAGCAGCTCAGACATGGATGAAAAACTGTTTTTT. It specifies CASSSDMDEKLFF.

CDR3 nucleotides: TGCGCCAGCAGCGAGGGACTTGTTATCTACGAGCAGTACTTC. The encoded protein is CASSEGLVIYEQYF. The chain recombines TRBV5-1 with TRBJ2-7; D is perhaps TRBD2 (6 bases). Trimming took 4 bases from V and 3 from J, leaving 14 bases between them. Germline assignment: CDR1 SGHRS and CDR2 YFSETQ. The length of the CDR3 is 14 residues.

This clone came up once. The genes are TRBV28 and TRBJ2-7, with TRBD2 matching over 9 bases. V lost 5 bases, J lost 2 bases, and 7 bases stayed unmatched. The CDR3 consists of 15 residues. Germline values: CDR1 MDHEN, CDR2 SYDVKM. The CDR3 region is CASSPAGGTTYEQYF. In nucleotides, the CDR3 is TGTGCCAGCAGTCCGGCGGGGGGGACGACCTACGAGCAGTACTTC.

The V and J genes are TRBV6-2 or TRBV6-3 and TRBJ1-6; TRBD1 matches 8 bases. V shed 7 bases, J shed 8 bases, and the junction held 7 bases outside the gene matches. The CDR3 has 14 amino acids. Germline lookup yields CDR1 MNHEY and CDR2 SVGEGT. The DNA of the CDR3 is TGTGCCAGCACCCCCAGGGGGCCTGATTCACCCCTCCACTTT. As protein: CASTPRGPDSPLHF.

The chain recombines TRBV5-6 with TRBJ2-1; TRBD2 is a possible D gene (6 bases). The germline gives CDR1 SGHDT, CDR2 YYEEEE. This CDR3 spans 14 amino acids. The V gene lost 4 bases and the J gene lost 3 bases, with 11 bases spanning the gap. The CDR3 is CASSRGTDYNEQFF. CDR3 sequence (DNA): TGTGCCAGCAGCCGCGGGACGGACTACAATGAGCAGTTCTTC.

The V gene is TRBV7-9, the J gene TRBJ2-7; no clear D gene. CDR3 length equals 14 residues. Trimming took 3 bases from V and 3 from J, leaving 12 bases between them. In germline, CDR1 is SEHNR, CDR2 FQNEAQ (reference sequence). CDR3 nucleotide sequence: TGTGCCAGCAGCTTCGGCGGTATGGGCTACGAGCAGTACTTC. Encoded protein: CASSFGGMGYEQYF.

This sequence joins TRBV30 and TRBJ1-4; D is unresolved. Trimming cost V 3 bases and J 7 bases, with 15 bases left between them. The CDR3 is 14 residues long. Germline V gene sequence: CDR1 GTSNPN, CDR2 SVGIG (reference sequence). This CDR3 is CAWRSPLIGEKLFF. CDR3 bases: TGTGCCTGGAGGTCCCCCCTAATAGGTGAAAAACTGTTTTTT. Full variable domain (missing parts from reference TRBV30 and TRBJ1-4): SQTIHQWPATLVQPVGSPLSLECTVEGTSNPNLYWYRQAAGRGLQLLFYSVGIGQISSEVPQNLSASRPQDRQFILSSKKLLLSDSGFYLCAWRSPLIGEKLFFGSGTQLSVL.

The J gene is TRBJ1-1, the V gene TRBV5-6, with 7 positions matching TRBD1. V dropped 3 bases and J dropped 5; count of bases not matched to a gene: 10. The germline V gene encodes CDR1 SGHDT and CDR2 YYEEEE. The CDR3 has 15 amino acids. For the CDR3, the DNA is TGTGCCAGCAGCTCGACAGGGTTAGGGAGGACTGAAGCTTTCTTT. This encodes CASSSTGLGRTEAFF.